This T cell receptor beta chain was identified in a study of cytomegalovirus exposure and HLA in healthy donors. About this clone itself: Its target is not known.

General study results and limits: Earlier analysis found most TCR beta V segments productive about 87% or about 30% of the time. It was reported in a later analysis that an Asian-associated ancestry cluster showed fewer N-insertions than the approximately 690-donor mean. Roughly even sequencing depth across donors was the assumption behind the presence/absence analyses.

The PCR used 60 Vbeta and 13 Jbeta primers. Libraries were prepared by immunoSEQ multiplex PCR; TCRdb keeps only in-frame clonotypes and omits some of them. The profile shows roughly 140,000 clones, 60% to 85% of them singletons. This CDR3 comprises 16 residues. Germline assignment: CDR1 MNHEY and CDR2 SVGAGI. The genes are TRBV6-5 and TRBJ2-5, with 10 positions matching TRBD2. The J call may be faulty, since TRBJ2-7 better matches the DNA end. Sequenced input: PBMCs. The sequence was collected from a man aged 40-49 years in good health and CMV-seropositive. CDR3 in amino acids: CASSYSAGGPTYEQYF. The CDR3 DNA reads as TGTGCCAGCAGTTACTCAGCGGGAGGGCCGACCTACGAGCAGTACTTC.